Below, 32 T cell receptor beta chains from the same sample are listed, as sequenced in a study of CD8+ T cells in alopecia areata (dated by TCRdb to about 2018). The library was obtained by the immunoSEQ multiplex PCR assay. For TCR sequencing, RNA was extracted from every sample and reverse transcribed into cDNA to serve as template. TCRdb took over this immuneACCESS table, retaining in-frame rearrangements with V and J assigned. Such tables are incomplete; in checked studies, under half of the missing clones stem from an unresolved V gene, and the remainder is unexplained. The sample table holds approximately 210,000 clones, of which around three fifths were seen once. Clones ranked in the top ten supply roughly 4.2% of the sample. This specimen's time point label, per the study, means: about 4 weeks on oral tofacitinib. Per the publication, the treatment or condition label means: oral pan-JAK inhibitor, 5-10 mg twice daily.

The sequenced sample was CD4+ T cells sorted from blood, obtained at week 4, from a patient treated with tofacitinib. Receptor source: a human donor with alopecia areata.

The rearrangement joins TRBV6-5 to TRBJ1-6; TRBD1 matches 8 bases. Looked up from germline, CDR1 is MNHEY and CDR2 is SVGAGI. Trimming at V came to 8 bases and at J to 10 bases, leaving 7 bases not matched to a gene. This CDR3 region has 13 residues. CDR3 loop: CASGRQGKSPLHF. CDR3 nucleotide sequence: TGTGCCAGCGGGCGACAGGGGAAATCACCCCTCCACTTT.

This chain links TRBV25-1 with TRBJ2-3, with a tentative D call TRBD2 (6 bases). CDR3 size: 15 residues. In germline, CDR1 is MGHDK, CDR2 SYGVNS. V was cut by 3 bases and J by 2 bases, with 12 bases left in between. This CDR3 is CASSDPGVNTDTQYF. The CDR3 DNA sequence: TGTGCCAGCAGTGACCCGGGGGTTAACACAGATACGCAGTATTTT.

The chain employs TRBV29-1 and TRBJ2-3, with 7 bases that match TRBD1. Per the germline V gene, CDR1 is SQVTM and CDR2 is ANQGSEA. The trim removed 6 bases at V and 6 bases at J, leaving 6 bases unmatched. The CDR3 spans 12 residues. CDR3 in DNA: TGCAGCGTAGACAGGGTAGGGGATACGCAGTATTTT. The encoded protein is CSVDRVGDTQYF.

This clone has a single count. V is TRBV5-6 and J is TRBJ2-3; the D gene is possibly TRBD2 (6 bases). The CDR3 totals 14 residues. With 4 bases removed from V and 3 bases from J, the gap between germline ends came to 12 bases. The germline V gene encodes CDR1 SGHDT and CDR2 YYEEEE. The CDR3 sequence is CASSAAGRTDTQYF. CDR3 DNA: TGTGCCAGCAGCGCTGCGGGGAGGACAGATACGCAGTATTTT.

The genes are TRBV11-2 and TRBJ2-3; TRBD2 matches 7 bases. Trimming cost V 4 bases and J 2 bases; bases outside gene matches: 6. The CDR3 is 15 residues long. CDR1 and CDR2 (germline): SGHAT, FQNNGV. DNA for the CDR3: TGTGCCAGCAGCTGGGGGGGTACCGCCACAGATACGCAGTATTTT. As protein: CASSWGGTATDTQYF.

This sequence joins TRBV18 and TRBJ2-7; D unclear. This CDR3 is 13 amino acids long. Trimming pared 2 bases from V and 4 bases from J, leaving 9 bases between. Germline V lookup: CDR1 KGHSH, CDR2 LQKENI. CDR3 protein: CASSPGVGYEQYF. CDR3 nucleotides: TGTGCCAGCTCACCAGGGGTCGGGTACGAGCAGTACTTC. Together with reference TRBV18 and TRBJ2-7, the CDR3 gives the full variable domain: NAGVMQNPRHLVRRRGQEARLRCSPMKGHSHVYWYRQLPEEGLKFMVYLQKENIIDESGMPKERFSAEFPKEGPSILRIQQVVRGDSAAYFCASSPGVGYEQYFGPGTRLTVT.

This clone has a handful of counts. V and J are TRBV11-2 and TRBJ2-2, with D tentatively TRBD1 or TRBD2 (5 bases each). The CDR3 contains 14 residues. Germline V gives CDR1 SGHAT, CDR2 FQNNGV. Between the trimmed V and J ends, which lost 5 bases and 6 bases, there was a span of 13 bases. This chain's CDR3 is CASSLVGVAGELFF. CDR3 coding DNA: TGTGCCAGCAGCCTAGTGGGGGTGGCCGGGGAGCTGTTTTTT.

This chain joins TRBV9 and TRBJ1-1; D is ambiguous. CDR1 and CDR2 from the germline V gene are SGDLS and YYNGEE. This CDR3 region has 13 residues. Trimming took 2 bases from V and 1 from J, leaving 6 bases between them. The CDR3 loop reads CASSVLGNTEAFF. The CDR3 coding sequence is TGTGCCAGCAGCGTCCTGGGGAACACTGAAGCTTTCTTT.

This chain links TRBV2 with TRBJ1-5; no clear D. V was clipped by 4 bases and J by 3 bases, with 13 bases between them. The CDR3 loop spans 15 amino acids. Germline loops: CDR1 SNHLY, CDR2 FYNNEI. The CDR3 coding sequence is TGTGCCAGCAGTGGGTTAGGCAGTACCAATCAGCCCCAGCATTTT. It specifies CASSGLGSTNQPQHF.

A few counts support this clone. The chain couples TRBV25-1 to TRBJ1-2, with 10 positions matching TRBD1. The V gene's germline CDR1 is MGHDK and CDR2 SYGVNS. Unmatched junction bases numbered 5, after V lost 6 bases and J lost 4 bases. The CDR3 length is 14 residues. The CDR3 DNA follows: TGTGCCAGCAGCACGACAGGGGGCGGCTATGGCTACACCTTC. Its translation: CASSTTGGGYGYTF.

This clone came up once. This chain links TRBV4-3 with TRBJ2-3; a weak D match, TRBD2 (6 bases). Trimming shortened V by 4 bases and J by 0 bases, and 11 bases separated the two germline ends. The CDR3 is 15 amino acids. The V gene's germline CDR1 is LGHNA and CDR2 YSLEER. The CDR3 loop reads CASSRPGTSTDTQYF. CDR3 sequence (DNA): TGCGCCAGCAGCCGACCCGGGACTAGCACAGATACGCAGTATTTT.

The J gene is TRBJ1-2, the V gene TRBV4-3; a weak D match, TRBD1 (6 bases). Deletions cut 0 bases from V and 7 bases from J, with 15 bases between. This CDR3 has 15 residues. Germline V gene lookup returns CDR1 LGHNA and CDR2 YSLEER. The CDR3 here is CASSQEDRPFVGYTF. The CDR3 DNA is TGCGCCAGCAGCCAAGAAGACAGGCCGTTCGTTGGCTACACCTTC.

This clone occurred a few times. Written as DNA, the CDR3 is TGTGCCAGCAGCTCCTTGAGATCCGAGACCCAGTACTTC. Protein product: CASSSLRSETQYF. The rearrangement links TRBV11-2 to TRBJ2-5; no reliable D call. This CDR3 comprises 13 residues. The V end lost 4 bases, the J end lost 5 bases, and 11 bases lay between the germline ends. Germline CDR1 reads SGHAT; CDR2 reads FQNNGV.

This clone was recorded once. V usage is TRBV7-2 and J usage is TRBJ2-5, with D tentatively TRBD2 (7 bases). Germline-derived CDR1 and CDR2 are SGHTA and FQGNSA. V lost 0 bases to trimming and J lost 2 bases, with 10 bases between them. The CDR3 covers 15 residues. The CDR3 DNA reads TGTGCCAGCAGCTTAGCGGGGGGGCGGCAAGAGACCCAGTACTTC. As protein: CASSLAGGRQETQYF.

The chain combines TRBV11-3 with TRBJ2-1; D unresolved. CDR3 length equals 15 residues. Per germline, CDR1 SGHNT and CDR2 YENEEA. V lost 6 bases, J lost 0 bases, and 12 bases lay in between. The CDR3 protein is CASSLRIISYNEQFF. CDR3 DNA sequence: TGTGCCAGCAGTCTAAGGATTATCTCCTACAATGAGCAGTTCTTC. The variable domain in full, with the rest retrieved from reference TRBV11-3 and TRBJ2-1, is EAGVVQSPRYKIIEKKQPVAFWCNPISGHNTLYWYLQNLGQGPELLIRYENEEAVDDSQLPKDRFSAERLKGVDSTLKIQPAELGDSAVYLCASSLRIISYNEQFFGPGTRLTVL.

This chain joins TRBV7-9 and TRBJ1-1; 9 bases match TRBD1. Germline trimming cut 6 bases from V and 11 bases from J; bases unmatched to any gene: 13. The length of the CDR3 is 14 residues. Germline V lookup: CDR1 SEHNR, CDR2 FQNEAQ (reference sequence). CDR3 bases: TGTGCCAGCAGTTCGGACAGGGGTGATCTGGTTGCTTTCTTT. This gives the protein CASSSDRGDLVAFF.

This clone was observed a single time. The chain carries TRBV2 and TRBJ2-3; TRBD1 is a possible D gene (5 bases). Germline V CDR1 and CDR2: SNHLY, FYNNEI. The CDR3 covers 13 residues. The V and J ends lost 5 bases and 5 bases respectively, with 11 bases between them. DNA of the CDR3: TGTGCCAGCAGTCTACAGGACCAAGATACGCAGTATTTT. This sequence encodes CASSLQDQDTQYF.

This sequence joins TRBV5-1 and TRBJ2-3; D remains ambiguous. CDR3 length: 15 amino acids. The V gene lost 0 bases and the J gene lost 0 bases, with 8 bases spanning the gap. Germline CDR1 SGHRS, CDR2 YFSETQ. The CDR3 DNA sequence: TGCGCCAGCAGCTTGGGTCACCAGAGCACAGATACGCAGTATTTT. It translates to CASSLGHQSTDTQYF.

This chain joins TRBV29-1 and TRBJ2-6; D perhaps matches TRBD1 (6 bases). Trimming took off 7 bases at V and 2 bases at J, with 12 bases between the two ends. Germline V lookup: CDR1 SQVTM, CDR2 ANQGSEA. CDR3 length: 14 amino acids. The CDR3 bases are TGCAGCGCCCCGGACAGTGCTGGGGCCAACGTCCTGACTTTC. Its protein product is CSAPDSAGANVLTF. The variable domain in full, with the rest retrieved from reference TRBV29-1 and TRBJ2-6, is SAVISQKPSRDICQRGTSLTIQCQVDSQVTMMFWYRQQPGQSLTLIATANQGSEATYESGFVIDKFPISRPNLTFSTLTVSNMSPEDSSIYLCSAPDSAGANVLTFGAGSRLTVL.

J is TRBJ2-2 and V is TRBV30, with D tentatively TRBD2 (6 bases). The CDR3 totals 13 residues. Trimming removed 0 bases from V and 6 bases from J, with 8 bases in between. Germline lookup yields CDR1 GTSNPN and CDR2 SVGIG (reference sequence). The DNA for the CDR3 is TGTGCCTGGAGTGTGACGGGGGCCGGGGAGCTGTTTTTT. It encodes CAWSVTGAGELFF.

V is TRBV9 and J is TRBJ2-7; no firm D call. There are 14 residues in the CDR3. Per the germline V gene, CDR1 is SGDLS and CDR2 is YYNGEE. Trimming took off 0 bases at V and 3 bases at J, with 10 bases between the two ends. CDR3 bases: TGTGCCAGCAGCGTAGGCGCGGTGTTCTACGAGCAGTACTTC. As protein: CASSVGAVFYEQYF. Full variable domain (remainder filled in from reference TRBV9 and TRBJ2-7): DSGVTQTPKHLITATGQRVTLRCSPRSGDLSVYWYQQSLDQGLQFLIQYYNGEERAKGNILERFSAQQFPDLHSELNLSSLELGDSALYFCASSVGAVFYEQYFGPGTRLTVT.

This clone was observed a few times. Additional DNA sequences in this sample encode the identical CDR3. In DNA, the CDR3 is TGCAGCGTTGAAGGGCAGAACACCGGGGAGCTGTTTTTT. This encodes CSVEGQNTGELFF. V is TRBV29-1 and J is TRBJ2-2; no definite D call. The CDR3 covers 13 residues. Trimming cost V 1 base and J 1 base, with 4 bases left between them. Germline loops: CDR1 SQVTM, CDR2 ANQGSEA.

This chain links TRBV6-5 with TRBJ1-2; weak D call: TRBD1 (5 bases). The CDR3 runs 14 residues. Germline loops: CDR1 MNHEY, CDR2 SVGAGI. V lost 0 bases to trimming and J lost 4 bases, with 9 bases between them. CDR3 sequence reads: CASSYSTGTYGYTF. In DNA form, the CDR3 reads TGTGCCAGCAGTTACTCGACGGGGACCTATGGCTACACCTTC.

The chain employs TRBV10-3 and TRBJ2-1; 7 bases map to TRBD1. The CDR3 contains 16 residues. Trimming removed 5 bases from V and 5 bases from J; junction bases left unmatched: 12. Looked up from germline, CDR1 is ENHRY and CDR2 is SYGVKD. The CDR3 is CAISPGLGTANNEQFF. CDR3 sequence (DNA): TGTGCCATCAGTCCCGGACTCGGGACAGCAAACAATGAGCAGTTCTTC.

The genes are TRBV6-6 and TRBJ2-2; the D is unclear. Per germline, CDR1 MNHNY and CDR2 SVGAGI (reference sequence). Trimming left V 3 bases short and J 4 bases short, with 6 bases between. The CDR3 is 13 amino acids. CDR3 coding DNA: TGTGCCAGCAGTTATTTGGTCACCGGGGAGCTGTTTTTT. Protein product: CASSYLVTGELFF.

The J gene is TRBJ2-7, the V gene TRBV27; D is undetermined. The CDR3 covers 11 residues. From germline, CDR1 is MNHEY and CDR2 SMNVEV (reference sequence). V lost 4 bases, J lost 2 bases, and 3 bases lay in between. In DNA, the CDR3 is TGTGCCAGCAGTTCCACCTACGAGCAGTACTTC. It encodes CASSSTYEQYF.

The chain uses TRBV30 and TRBJ1-6, with a possible D match to TRBD1 (5 bases). Trimming stripped 7 bases from V and 12 bases from J, with 19 bases between. Germline loops: CDR1 GTSNPN, CDR2 SVGIG (reference sequence). The CDR3 has 13 residues. For the CDR3, the DNA is TGTGCCTCCCGGGACTCCCCCGATGGACCCCTCCACTTT. It translates to CASRDSPDGPLHF.

This clone was counted between two and nine times. The chain recombines TRBV5-4 with TRBJ2-3; a weak D match, TRBD2 (5 bases). Between the trimmed V and J ends, which lost 5 bases and 4 bases, there was a span of 20 bases. Per germline, CDR1 SGHNT and CDR2 YYREEE (reference sequence). CDR3 length: 16 residues. Written as DNA, the CDR3 is TGTGCCAGCAGGCGGACGGACTTTACTGGGGCAGATACGCAGTATTTT. As protein: CASRRTDFTGADTQYF. Full variable domain (remainder filled in from reference TRBV5-4 and TRBJ2-3): ETGVTQSPTHLIKTRGQQVTLRCSSQSGHNTVSWYQQALGQGPQFIFQYYREEENGRGNFPPRFSGLQFPNYSSELNVNALELDDSALYLCASRRTDFTGADTQYFGPGTRLTVL.

Only a few counts were recorded for this clone. This chain connects TRBV6-5 to TRBJ1-2, with TRBD1 as a possible D gene (6 bases). The V gene lost 10 bases and the J gene lost 3 bases, with 15 bases spanning the gap. Germline V gene data show CDR1 as MNHEY and CDR2 as SVGAGI. CDR3 length: 13 amino acids. This CDR3 is CATSRGADYGYTF. In DNA, the CDR3 is TGTGCCACCTCACGGGGGGCGGACTATGGCTACACCTTC.

The chain links TRBV10-3 to TRBJ1-1; TRBD1 aligns across 10 bases. Trimming took 5 bases from V and 1 from J; bases not matched to a gene: 10. The CDR3 is 17 amino acids. Germline values: CDR1 ENHRY, CDR2 SYGVKD. The CDR3 here is CAISPGQGTPRNTEAFF. The CDR3 DNA reads TGTGCCATCAGTCCGGGACAGGGGACCCCTCGGAACACTGAAGCTTTCTTT.

The CDR3 DNA reads as TGCAGCGTTGTAACAGGGGGGAACACTGAAGCTTTCTTT. Its translation is CSVVTGGNTEAFF. This chain uses TRBV29-1 with TRBJ1-1, with 8 bases aligning to TRBD1. Germline V gene data show CDR1 as SQVTM and CDR2 as ANQGSEA. With V trimmed by 4 bases and J by 1 base, 2 bases remained unmatched. The CDR3 consists of 13 residues.

This rearrangement joins TRBV19 to TRBJ2-5, with 8 nucleotides matching TRBD2. The junction had 3 bases not matched to a gene; V was cut back by 6 bases and J by 3 bases. The CDR3 loop spans 13 amino acids. Germline-derived CDR1 and CDR2 are LNHDA and SQIVND (reference sequence). CDR3 sequence: CASSGGLEETQYF. The CDR3 DNA sequence: TGTGCCAGTAGCGGGGGACTAGAAGAGACCCAGTACTTC.